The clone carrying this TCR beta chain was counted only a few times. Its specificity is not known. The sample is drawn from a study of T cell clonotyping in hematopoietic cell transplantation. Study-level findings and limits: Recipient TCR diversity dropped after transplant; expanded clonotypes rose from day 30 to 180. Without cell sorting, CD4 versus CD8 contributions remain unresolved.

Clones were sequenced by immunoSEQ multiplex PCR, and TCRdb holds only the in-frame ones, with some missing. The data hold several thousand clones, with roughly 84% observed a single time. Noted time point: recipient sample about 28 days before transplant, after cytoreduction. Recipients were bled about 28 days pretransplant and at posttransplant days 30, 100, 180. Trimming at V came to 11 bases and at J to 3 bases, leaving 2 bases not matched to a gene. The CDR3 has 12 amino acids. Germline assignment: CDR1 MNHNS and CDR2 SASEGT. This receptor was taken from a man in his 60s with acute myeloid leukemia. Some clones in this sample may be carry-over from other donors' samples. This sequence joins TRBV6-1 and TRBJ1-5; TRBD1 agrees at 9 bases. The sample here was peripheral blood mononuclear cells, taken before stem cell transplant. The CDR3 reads CAGQGNNQPQHF. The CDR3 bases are TGTGCCGGACAGGGGAACAATCAGCCCCAGCATTTT.